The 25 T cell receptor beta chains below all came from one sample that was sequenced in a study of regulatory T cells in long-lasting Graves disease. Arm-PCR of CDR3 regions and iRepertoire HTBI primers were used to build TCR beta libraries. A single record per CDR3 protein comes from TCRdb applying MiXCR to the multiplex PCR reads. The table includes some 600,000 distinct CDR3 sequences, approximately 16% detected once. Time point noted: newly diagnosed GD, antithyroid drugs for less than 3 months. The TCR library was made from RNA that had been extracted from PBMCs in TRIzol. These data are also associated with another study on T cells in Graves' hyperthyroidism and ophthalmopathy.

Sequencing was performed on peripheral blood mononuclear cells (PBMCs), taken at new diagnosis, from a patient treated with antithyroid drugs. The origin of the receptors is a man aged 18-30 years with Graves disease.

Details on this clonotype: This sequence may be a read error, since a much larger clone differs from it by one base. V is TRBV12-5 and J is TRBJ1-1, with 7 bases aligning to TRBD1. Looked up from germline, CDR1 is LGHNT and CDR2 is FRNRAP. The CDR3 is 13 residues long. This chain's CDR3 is CDSGLSTGTEAFF. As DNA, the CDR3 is TGTGATAGTGGTTTGTCGACAGGGACTGAAGCTTTCTTT.

The CDR3 loop is CATSDSDRVRDTQYF. The CDR3 coding sequence is TGTGCCACCAGTGATTCTGACAGGGTCCGAGATACGCAGTATTTT. The chain joins TRBV24-1 to TRBJ2-3; 7 nucleotides match TRBD1. Germline lookup yields CDR1 KGHDR and CDR2 SFDVKD. This CDR3 spans 15 amino acids. V was pared by 2 bases and J by 5 bases, with 6 bases of the junction left unmatched.

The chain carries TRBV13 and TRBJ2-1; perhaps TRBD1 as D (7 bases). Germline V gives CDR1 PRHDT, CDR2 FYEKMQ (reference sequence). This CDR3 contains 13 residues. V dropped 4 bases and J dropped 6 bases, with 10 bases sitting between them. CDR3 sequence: CASSSGGFNEQFF. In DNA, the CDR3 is TGTGCCAGCAGCTCAGGGGGGTTCAATGAGCAGTTCTTC. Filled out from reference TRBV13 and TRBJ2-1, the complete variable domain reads AAGVIQSPRHLIKEKRETATLKCYPIPRHDTVYWYQQGPGQDPQFLISFYEKMQSDKGSIPDRFSAQQFSDYHSELNMSSLELGDSALYFCASSSGGFNEQFFGPGTRLTVL.

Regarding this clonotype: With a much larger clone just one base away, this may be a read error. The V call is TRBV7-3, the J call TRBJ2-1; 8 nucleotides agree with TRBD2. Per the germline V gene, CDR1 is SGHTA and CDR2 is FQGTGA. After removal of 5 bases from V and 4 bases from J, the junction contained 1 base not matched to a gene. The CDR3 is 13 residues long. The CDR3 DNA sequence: TGTGCCAGCAGCGAGCGGGGGTACAATGAGCAGTTCTTC. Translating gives CASSERGYNEQFF.

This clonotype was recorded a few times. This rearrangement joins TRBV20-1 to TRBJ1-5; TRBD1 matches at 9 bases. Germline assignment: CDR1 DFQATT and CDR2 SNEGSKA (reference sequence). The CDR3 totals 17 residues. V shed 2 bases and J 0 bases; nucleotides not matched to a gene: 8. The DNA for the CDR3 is TGCAGTGCTAGACCGGACAGGGGACCCTATAGCAATCAGCCCCAGCATTTT. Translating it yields CSARPDRGPYSNQPQHF.

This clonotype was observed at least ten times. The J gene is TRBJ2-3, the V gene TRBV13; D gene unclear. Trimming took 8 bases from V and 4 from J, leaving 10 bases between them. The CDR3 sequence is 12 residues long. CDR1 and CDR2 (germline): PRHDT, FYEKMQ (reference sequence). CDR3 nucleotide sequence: TGTGCCAGCGGCCTAGTCCCAGATACGCAGTATTTT. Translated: CASGLVPDTQYF.

CDR3 sequence reads: CSARSLAESTDTQYF. For the CDR3, the DNA is TGCAGTGCTAGAAGCCTAGCAGAGTCCACAGATACGCAGTATTTT. This rearrangement joins TRBV20-1 to TRBJ2-3; tentatively, D is TRBD2 (5 bases). Germline CDR1 and CDR2: DFQATT and SNEGSKA (reference sequence). The ends were cut back, 2 bases at V and 2 bases at J, with 14 bases in the middle. The CDR3 sequence is 15 residues long.

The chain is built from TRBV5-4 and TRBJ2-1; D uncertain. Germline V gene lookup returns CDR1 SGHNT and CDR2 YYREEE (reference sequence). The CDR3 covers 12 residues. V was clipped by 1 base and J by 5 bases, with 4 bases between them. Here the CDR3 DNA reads TGTGCCAGCAGCTTGCCGGACAATGAGCAGTTCTTC. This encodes CASSLPDNEQFF.

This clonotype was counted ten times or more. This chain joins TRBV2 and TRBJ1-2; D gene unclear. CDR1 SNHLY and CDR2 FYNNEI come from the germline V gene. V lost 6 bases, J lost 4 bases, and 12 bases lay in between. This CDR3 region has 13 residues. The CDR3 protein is CASSAGLAYGYTF. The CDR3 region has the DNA TGTGCCAGCAGCGCGGGTCTGGCCTATGGCTACACCTTC.

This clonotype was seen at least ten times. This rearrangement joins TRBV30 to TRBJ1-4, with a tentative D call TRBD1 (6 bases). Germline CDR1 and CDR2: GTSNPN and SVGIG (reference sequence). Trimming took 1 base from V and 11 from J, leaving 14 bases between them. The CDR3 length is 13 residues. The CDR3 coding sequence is TGTGCCTGGAGTGATCCCCAGGGGATGAAACTGTTTTTT. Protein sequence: CAWSDPQGMKLFF.

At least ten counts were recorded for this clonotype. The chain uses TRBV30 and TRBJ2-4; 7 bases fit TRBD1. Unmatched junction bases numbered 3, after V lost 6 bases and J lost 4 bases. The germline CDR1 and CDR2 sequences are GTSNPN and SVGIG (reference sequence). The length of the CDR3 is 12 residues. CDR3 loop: CACQGQKNIQYF. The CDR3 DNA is TGTGCCTGCCAGGGACAGAAAAACATTCAGTACTTC.

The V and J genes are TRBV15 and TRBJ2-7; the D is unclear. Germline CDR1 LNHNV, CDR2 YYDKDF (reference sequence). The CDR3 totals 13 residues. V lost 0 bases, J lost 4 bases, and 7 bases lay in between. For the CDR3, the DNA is TGTGCCACCAGCAGAGAAGTAGAGTACGAGCAGTACTTC. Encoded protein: CATSREVEYEQYF.

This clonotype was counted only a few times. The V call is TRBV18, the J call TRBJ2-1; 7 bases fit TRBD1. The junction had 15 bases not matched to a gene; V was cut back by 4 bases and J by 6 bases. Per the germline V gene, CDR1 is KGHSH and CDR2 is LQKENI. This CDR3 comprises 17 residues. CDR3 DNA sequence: TGTGCCAGCTCACGGCCCCTCTCAGGGGGTTTAAGCAATGAGCAGTTCTTC. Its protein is CASSRPLSGGLSNEQFF.

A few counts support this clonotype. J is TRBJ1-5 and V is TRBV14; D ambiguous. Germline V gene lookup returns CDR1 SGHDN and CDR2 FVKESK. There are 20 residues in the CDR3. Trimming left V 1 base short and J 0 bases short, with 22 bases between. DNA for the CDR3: TGTGCCAGCAGCCAAGTCCCTGCGGCAGACCGAAATCATAGCAATCAGCCCCAGCATTTT. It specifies CASSQVPAADRNHSNQPQHF.

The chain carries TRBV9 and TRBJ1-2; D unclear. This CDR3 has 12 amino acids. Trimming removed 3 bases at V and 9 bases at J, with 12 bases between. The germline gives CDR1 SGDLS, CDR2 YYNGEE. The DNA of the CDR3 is TGTGCCAGCAGCGCAGGAGGAGGGAGCTACACCTTC. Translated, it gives CASSAGGGSYTF. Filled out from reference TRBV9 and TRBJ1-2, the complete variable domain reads DSGVTQTPKHLITATGQRVTLRCSPRSGDLSVYWYQQSLDQGLQFLIQYYNGEERAKGNILERFSAQQFPDLHSELNLSSLELGDSALYFCASSAGGGSYTFGSGTRLTVV.

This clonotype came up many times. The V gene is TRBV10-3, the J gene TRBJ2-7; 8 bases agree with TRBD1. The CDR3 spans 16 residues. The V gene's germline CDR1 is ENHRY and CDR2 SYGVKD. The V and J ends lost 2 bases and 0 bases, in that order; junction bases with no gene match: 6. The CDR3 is CAISEAKTGDSYEQYF. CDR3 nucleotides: TGTGCCATCAGTGAGGCGAAGACAGGGGACTCCTACGAGCAGTACTTC.

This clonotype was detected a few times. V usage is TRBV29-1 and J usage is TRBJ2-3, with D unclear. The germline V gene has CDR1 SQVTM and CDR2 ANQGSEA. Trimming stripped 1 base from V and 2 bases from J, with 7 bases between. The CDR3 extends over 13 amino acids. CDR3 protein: CSVEGSFTDTQYF. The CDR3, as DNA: TGCAGCGTTGAAGGTTCATTCACAGATACGCAGTATTTT.

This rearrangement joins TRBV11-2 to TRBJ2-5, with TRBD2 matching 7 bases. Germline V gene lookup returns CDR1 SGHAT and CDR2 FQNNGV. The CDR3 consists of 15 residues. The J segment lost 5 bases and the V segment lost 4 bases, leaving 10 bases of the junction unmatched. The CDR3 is CASSSTGGSPETQYF. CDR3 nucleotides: TGTGCCAGCAGCTCTACGGGAGGATCTCCGGAGACCCAGTACTTC.

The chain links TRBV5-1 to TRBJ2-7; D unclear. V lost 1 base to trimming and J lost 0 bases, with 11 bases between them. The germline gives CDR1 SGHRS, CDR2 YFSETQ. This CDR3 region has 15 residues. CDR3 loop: CASSLTPGSSYEQYF. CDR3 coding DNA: TGCGCCAGCAGCTTGACCCCGGGTAGCTCCTACGAGCAGTACTTC. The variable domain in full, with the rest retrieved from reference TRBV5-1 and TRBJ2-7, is KAGVTQTPRYLIKTRGQQVTLSCSPISGHRSVSWYQQTPGQGLQFLFEYFSETQRNKGNFPGRFSGRQFSNSRSEMNVSTLELGDSALYLCASSLTPGSSYEQYFGPGTRLTVT.

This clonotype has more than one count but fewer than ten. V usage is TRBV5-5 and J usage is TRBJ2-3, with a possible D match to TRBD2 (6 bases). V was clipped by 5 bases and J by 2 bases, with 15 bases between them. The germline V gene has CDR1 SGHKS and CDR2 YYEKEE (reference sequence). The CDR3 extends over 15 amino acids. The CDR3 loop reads CASSKPGLDTDTQYF. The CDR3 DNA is TGTGCCAGCAGTAAACCGGGACTCGACACAGATACGCAGTATTTT.

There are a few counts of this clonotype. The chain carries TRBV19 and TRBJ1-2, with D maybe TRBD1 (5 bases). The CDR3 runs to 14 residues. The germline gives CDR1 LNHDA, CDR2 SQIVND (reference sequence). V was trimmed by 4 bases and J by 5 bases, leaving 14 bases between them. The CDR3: CASSTRVTSYGYTF. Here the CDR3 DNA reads TGTGCCAGTAGTACCAGGGTAACCTCGTATGGCTACACCTTC.

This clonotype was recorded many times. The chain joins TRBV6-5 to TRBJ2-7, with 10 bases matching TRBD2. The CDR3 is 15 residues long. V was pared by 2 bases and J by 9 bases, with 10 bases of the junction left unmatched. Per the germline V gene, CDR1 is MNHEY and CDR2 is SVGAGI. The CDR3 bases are TGTGCCAGCAGTTACAGAGCGGGAGGGCCCTCTGTGCAGTACTTC. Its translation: CASSYRAGGPSVQYF.

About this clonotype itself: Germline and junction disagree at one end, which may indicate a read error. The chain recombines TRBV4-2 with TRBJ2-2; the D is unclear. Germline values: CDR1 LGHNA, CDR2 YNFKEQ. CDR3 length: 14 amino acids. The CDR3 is CASSQALNTEELFF. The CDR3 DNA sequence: TGTGCCAGCAGCCAAGCCCTTAACACCGAGGAGCTGTTTTTT.

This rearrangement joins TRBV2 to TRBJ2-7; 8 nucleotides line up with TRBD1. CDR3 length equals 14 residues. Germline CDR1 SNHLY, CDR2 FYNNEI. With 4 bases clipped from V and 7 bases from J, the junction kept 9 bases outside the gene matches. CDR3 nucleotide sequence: TGTGCCAGCAGTGGGGCAGGGGGCGCACAGGAGCAGTACTTC. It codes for CASSGAGGAQEQYF.

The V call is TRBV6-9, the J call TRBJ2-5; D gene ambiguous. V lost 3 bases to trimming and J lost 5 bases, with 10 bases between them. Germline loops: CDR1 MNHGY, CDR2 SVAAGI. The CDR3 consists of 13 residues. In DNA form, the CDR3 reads TGTGCCAGCAGTTACGGGCAGAGCGAGACCCAGTACTTC. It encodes CASSYGQSETQYF.